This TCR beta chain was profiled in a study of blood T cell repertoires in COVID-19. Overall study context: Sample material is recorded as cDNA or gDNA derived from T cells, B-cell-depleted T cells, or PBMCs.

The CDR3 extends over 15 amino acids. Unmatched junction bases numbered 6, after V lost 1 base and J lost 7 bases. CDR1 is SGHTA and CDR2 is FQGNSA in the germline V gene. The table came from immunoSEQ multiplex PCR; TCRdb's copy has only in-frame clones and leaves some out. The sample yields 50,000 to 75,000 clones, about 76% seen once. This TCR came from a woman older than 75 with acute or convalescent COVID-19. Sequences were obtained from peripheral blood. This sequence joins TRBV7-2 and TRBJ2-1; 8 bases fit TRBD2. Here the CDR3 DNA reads TGTGCCAGCAGCTTAGGCGGGAGGCTCTGGAATGAGCAGTTCTTC. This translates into CASSLGGRLWNEQFF.